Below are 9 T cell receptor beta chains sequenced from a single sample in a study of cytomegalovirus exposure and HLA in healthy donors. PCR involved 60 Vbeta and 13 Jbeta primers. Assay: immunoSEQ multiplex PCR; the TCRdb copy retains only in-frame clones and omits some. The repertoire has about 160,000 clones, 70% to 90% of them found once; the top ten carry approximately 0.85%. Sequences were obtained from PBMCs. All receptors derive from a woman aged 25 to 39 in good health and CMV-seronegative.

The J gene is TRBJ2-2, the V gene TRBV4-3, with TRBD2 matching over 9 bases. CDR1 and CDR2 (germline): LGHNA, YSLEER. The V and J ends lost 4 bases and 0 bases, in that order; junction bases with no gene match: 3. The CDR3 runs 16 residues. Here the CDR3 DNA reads TGCGCCAGCAGCCCGGGCGGGGGGGCGAACACCGGGGAGCTGTTTTTT. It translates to CASSPGGGANTGELFF.

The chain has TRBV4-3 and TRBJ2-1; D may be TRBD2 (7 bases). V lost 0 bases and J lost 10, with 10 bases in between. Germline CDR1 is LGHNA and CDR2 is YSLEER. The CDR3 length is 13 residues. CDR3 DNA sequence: TGCGCCAGCAGCCAAGATAGGGGGGGGGAGCAGTTCTTC. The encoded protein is CASSQDRGGEQFF.

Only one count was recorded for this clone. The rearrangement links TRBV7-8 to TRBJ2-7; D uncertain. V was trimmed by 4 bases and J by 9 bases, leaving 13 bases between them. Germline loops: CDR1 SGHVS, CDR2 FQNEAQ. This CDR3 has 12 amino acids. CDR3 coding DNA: TGTGCCAGCAGCTCCCCTTCCAGTCGGCAGTACTTC. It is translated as CASSSPSSRQYF.

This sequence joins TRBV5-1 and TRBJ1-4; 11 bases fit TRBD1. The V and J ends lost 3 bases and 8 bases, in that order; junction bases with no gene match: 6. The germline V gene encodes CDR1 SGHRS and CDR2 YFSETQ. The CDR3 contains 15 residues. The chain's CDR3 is CASSWTGGAREKLFF. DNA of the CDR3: TGCGCCAGCAGCTGGACAGGGGGCGCGAGGGAAAAACTGTTTTTT.

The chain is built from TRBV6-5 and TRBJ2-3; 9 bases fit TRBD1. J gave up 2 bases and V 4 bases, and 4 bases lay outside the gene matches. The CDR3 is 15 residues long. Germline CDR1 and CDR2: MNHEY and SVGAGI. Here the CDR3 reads CASSSQGAVTDTQYF. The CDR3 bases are TGTGCCAGCAGTTCACAGGGGGCTGTCACAGATACGCAGTATTTT.

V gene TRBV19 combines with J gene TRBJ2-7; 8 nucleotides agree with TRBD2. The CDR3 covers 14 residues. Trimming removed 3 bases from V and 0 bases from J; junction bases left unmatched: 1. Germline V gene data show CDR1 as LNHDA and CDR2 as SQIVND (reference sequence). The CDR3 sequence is CASSMGTSSYEQYF. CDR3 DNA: TGTGCCAGTAGTATGGGGACTAGCTCCTACGAGCAGTACTTC.

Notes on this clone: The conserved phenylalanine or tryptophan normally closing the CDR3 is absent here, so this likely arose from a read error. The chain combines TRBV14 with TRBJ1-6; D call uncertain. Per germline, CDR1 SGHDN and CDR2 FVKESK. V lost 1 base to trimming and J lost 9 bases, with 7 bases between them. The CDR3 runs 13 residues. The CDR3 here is CASSQGEVSPLHL. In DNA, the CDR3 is TGTGCCAGCAGCCAAGGAGAGGTTTCACCCCTCCACCTT.

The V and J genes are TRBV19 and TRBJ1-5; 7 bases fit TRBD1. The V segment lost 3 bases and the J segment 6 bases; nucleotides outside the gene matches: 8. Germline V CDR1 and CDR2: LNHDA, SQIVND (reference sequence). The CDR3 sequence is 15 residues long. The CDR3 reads CASSITGDTGQPQHF. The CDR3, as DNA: TGTGCCAGTAGTATTACAGGGGACACGGGTCAGCCCCAGCATTTT.

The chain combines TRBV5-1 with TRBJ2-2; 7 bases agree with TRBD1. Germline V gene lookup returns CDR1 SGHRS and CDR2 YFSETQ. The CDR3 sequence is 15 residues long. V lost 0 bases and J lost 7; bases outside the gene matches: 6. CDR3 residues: CASSLEGQSFGELFF. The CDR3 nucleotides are TGCGCCAGCAGCTTGGAGGGACAGTCGTTCGGGGAGCTGTTTTTT.